Below are 30 T cell receptor beta chains sequenced from a single sample in a study of T cell repertoires in cytomegalovirus infection. TCRdb processed the reads anew with MiXCR; each CDR3 protein has one entry. The table has some 100,000 distinct CDR3 sequences, around a quarter seen once. The sample consisted of CD8+ T cells from PBMCs. Source of these receptors: a human donor in good health (CMV status not recorded). Some clones in this sample may be carry-over from other donors' samples.

V and J are TRBV27 and TRBJ1-2; 7 positions match TRBD1. Germline V gives CDR1 MNHEY, CDR2 SMNVEV (reference sequence). This CDR3 is 15 amino acids long. Trimming removed 6 bases from V and 2 bases from J; junction bases left unmatched: 9. Here the CDR3 reads CASSEDRAVNYGYTF. For the CDR3, the DNA is TGTGCCAGCAGCGAAGACAGGGCGGTAAACTATGGCTACACCTTC.

V usage is TRBV14 and J usage is TRBJ2-7; no reliable D call. CDR1 is SGHDN and CDR2 is FVKESK in the germline V gene. The CDR3 contains 13 residues. The V end was cut by 0 bases, the J end by 3 bases, with 6 bases between. The CDR3 nucleotides are TGTGCCAGCAGCCAAGATGGGTTCTACGAGCAGTACTTC. Translated, it gives CASSQDGFYEQYF.

The rearrangement joins TRBV5-1 to TRBJ1-6; D gene unclear. With 4 bases removed from V and 5 bases from J, the gap between germline ends came to 10 bases. CDR1 and CDR2 from the germline V gene are SGHRS and YFSETQ. This CDR3 region has 14 residues. The CDR3 coding sequence is TGCGCCAGCAGCCCGGGGTGGGATAATTCACCCCTCCACTTT. It yields the protein CASSPGWDNSPLHF.

This chain links TRBV14 with TRBJ1-1; D is unresolved. V was clipped by 9 bases and J by 4 bases, with 15 bases between them. The CDR3 runs to 13 residues. Germline CDR1 and CDR2: SGHDN and FVKESK. The DNA for the CDR3 is TGTGCCAGTTCCCCGGGTCGTGGCACTGAAGCTTTCTTT. Its protein product is CASSPGRGTEAFF.

In its sample, this clonotype was seen a few times. The V call is TRBV9, the J call TRBJ2-3; D is uncertain. CDR1 is SGDLS and CDR2 is YYNGEE in the germline V gene. The CDR3 runs to 15 residues. Trimming took off 0 bases at V and 2 bases at J, with 10 bases between the two ends. CDR3 sequence: CASSVEGSYTDTQYF. In DNA form, the CDR3 reads TGTGCCAGCAGCGTAGAGGGCAGCTACACAGATACGCAGTATTTT.

The V call is TRBV11-2, the J call TRBJ2-1; D possibly corresponds to TRBD2 (5 bases). This CDR3 comprises 16 residues. Germline CDR1 SGHAT, CDR2 FQNNGV. With 1 base removed from V and 9 bases from J, the gap between germline ends came to 19 bases. Here the CDR3 DNA reads TGTGCCAGCAGCTTAGCCCCCCGGGATAAGCCTTTTGAGCAGTTCTTC. Translating gives CASSLAPRDKPFEQFF. The full variable domain, with the rest looked up from reference TRBV11-2 and TRBJ2-1, is EAGVAQSPRYKIIEKRQSVAFWCNPISGHATLYWYQQILGQGPKLLIQFQNNGVVDDSQLPKDRFSAERLKGVDSTLKIQPAKLEDSAVYLCASSLAPRDKPFEQFFGPGTRLTVL.

The chain is built from TRBV27 and TRBJ1-2; 7 positions agree with TRBD1. V trimming: 3 bases; J trimming: 4 bases; junction bases outside the gene matches: 8. Germline V gene sequence: CDR1 MNHEY, CDR2 SMNVEV (reference sequence). CDR3 length: 15 amino acids. CDR3 DNA: TGTGCCAGCAGTTTCGCCAGGGGGGCCTTCTATGGCTACACCTTC. Translation gives CASSFARGAFYGYTF.

The chain has TRBV5-4 and TRBJ2-3; 9 bases map to TRBD1. V shed 3 bases, J shed 4 bases, and the junction held 3 bases outside the gene matches. CDR1 and CDR2 (germline): SGHNT, YYREEE (reference sequence). The CDR3 covers 14 residues. CDR3 DNA: TGTGCCAGCAGCTGGACAGGGGACCCAGATACGCAGTATTTT. This translates into CASSWTGDPDTQYF.

This clonotype was detected only a few times. A read error may account for a junction end that differs from germline. This sequence joins TRBV4-3 and TRBJ2-7, with 16 nucleotides matching TRBD2. CDR1 and CDR2 (germline): LGHNA, YSLEER. The CDR3 contains 18 residues. DNA of the CDR3: TGCGCCAGCAGCGAAGACAGGTCCGGGACTAGCGGGAGGGACGAGCAGTACTTC. The encoded protein is CASSEDRSGTSGRDEQYF.

The chain couples TRBV12-3 or TRBV12-4 to TRBJ2-3, with D hard to call. Trimming pared 3 bases from V and 5 bases from J, leaving 12 bases between. The CDR3 runs 14 residues. The CDR3 DNA is TGTGCCAGCAGTTTCAGATCCCGAAAAGATACGCAGTATTTT. Translating it yields CASSFRSRKDTQYF.

V and J are TRBV6-5 and TRBJ2-1, with 8 bases identical to TRBD2. The CDR3 is 15 residues long. Germline V gives CDR1 MNHEY, CDR2 SVGAGI. The junction had 4 bases not matched to a gene; V was cut back by 2 bases and J by 4 bases. The CDR3 DNA is TGTGCCAGCAGTTACAGAGCGGGAGAGTACAATGAGCAGTTCTTC. Its translation: CASSYRAGEYNEQFF.

V and J are TRBV30 and TRBJ2-5; the D gene is possibly TRBD1 (6 bases). The CDR3 is made up of 12 amino acids. CDR1 is GTSNPN and CDR2 is SVGIG in the germline V gene (reference sequence). Deletions cut 2 bases from V and 10 bases from J, with 14 bases between. The CDR3 loop reads CAWSSTGPDQYF. Here the CDR3 DNA reads TGTGCCTGGAGTTCCACAGGGCCCGACCAGTACTTC. Combining the CDR3 with reference TRBV30 and TRBJ2-5 gives the whole variable domain SQTIHQWPATLVQPVGSPLSLECTVEGTSNPNLYWYRQAAGRGLQLLFYSVGIGQISSEVPQNLSASRPQDRQFILSSKKLLLSDSGFYLCAWSSTGPDQYFGPGTRLLVL.

There are a few counts of this clonotype. V is TRBV25-1 and J is TRBJ2-1, with D perhaps TRBD2 (7 bases). There are 18 residues in the CDR3. CDR1 and CDR2 from the germline V gene are MGHDK and SYGVNS. Trimming removed 4 bases at V and 0 bases at J, with 19 bases between. CDR3 sequence reads: CASSAPGGLPTSYNEQFF. CDR3 DNA: TGTGCCAGCAGTGCCCCCGGGGGGCTTCCAACCTCCTACAATGAGCAGTTCTTC.

This clonotype has just a few counts. The junction departs from the called germline gene at one end, perhaps through a read error. The CDR3 loop reads CASSFHGTSLPDTQYF. CDR3 coding DNA: TGTGCCAGCAGTTTCCACGGAACCTCATTGCCTGATACCCAGTATTTT. This chain joins TRBV6-8 and TRBJ2-3; D unresolved. Germline-derived CDR1 and CDR2 are MNHGY and SAAAGT. The CDR3 has 16 amino acids.

The genes are TRBV4-1 and TRBJ2-7, with D unclear. The V gene's germline CDR1 is MGHRA and CDR2 YSYEKL. V was clipped by 0 bases and J by 1 base, with 10 bases between them. CDR3 size: 15 residues. The CDR3 DNA follows: TGCGCCAGCAGCCAAGATTCACATACTTCCTACGAGCAGTACTTC. Protein product: CASSQDSHTSYEQYF.

This clonotype was observed a few times. The J gene is TRBJ2-7, the V gene TRBV28, with 11 bases that match TRBD1. The CDR3 loop spans 15 amino acids. Germline trimming cut 5 bases from V and 6 bases from J; bases unmatched to any gene: 9. The germline V gene encodes CDR1 MDHEN and CDR2 SYDVKM. CDR3 amino acids: CASSGRDRGFGEQYF. The CDR3 region has the DNA TGTGCCAGCAGTGGTCGGGACAGGGGGTTCGGCGAGCAGTACTTC.

This chain connects TRBV28 to TRBJ2-7, with D perhaps TRBD1 or TRBD2 (6 bases each). Germline CDR1 reads MDHEN; CDR2 reads SYDVKM. V lost 6 bases and J 2 bases, leaving 17 bases between the germline ends. CDR3 size: 15 residues. In DNA, the CDR3 is TGTGCCAGCAGGTGGGCAGGGGAGCGGGCCTACGAGCAGTACTTC. Translation gives CASRWAGERAYEQYF.

This chain connects TRBV5-5 to TRBJ2-3; no clear D. In germline, CDR1 is SGHKS, CDR2 YYEKEE (reference sequence). CDR3 length: 16 residues. Trimming removed 3 bases from V and 2 bases from J, with 16 bases in between. CDR3 in amino acids: CASSSILPGVTDTQYF. The DNA for the CDR3 is TGTGCCAGCAGCTCCATACTCCCTGGCGTCACAGATACGCAGTATTTT.

This clonotype occurred a few times. This chain links TRBV15 with TRBJ2-3; no firm D call. The CDR3 has 13 residues. Trimming removed 1 base at V and 2 bases at J, with 4 bases between. Germline CDR1 reads LNHNV; CDR2 reads YYDKDF (reference sequence). The CDR3 DNA sequence: TGTGCCACCAGCAGAGTAAACACAGATACGCAGTATTTT. The encoded protein is CATSRVNTDTQYF. The full variable domain, in which reference TRBV15 and TRBJ2-3 provide the parts outside the CDR3, is DAMVIQNPRYQVTQFGKPVTLSCSQTLNHNVMYWYQQKSSQAPKLLFHYYDKDFNNEADTPDNFQSRRPNTSFCFLDIRSPGLGDTAMYLCATSRVNTDTQYFGPGTRLTVL.

Concerning this clonotype: Given a much more abundant clone one base away, this may be a read error. The V call is TRBV6-1, the J call TRBJ2-3, with D hard to call. V lost 1 base and J 6 bases, leaving 14 bases between the germline ends. The V gene's germline CDR1 is MNHNS and CDR2 SASEGT. This CDR3 contains 15 residues. The CDR3 sequence: CASSEDPGVADTQYF. The CDR3 nucleotides read TGTGCCAGCAGTGAAGACCCGGGTGTCGCTGATACGCAGTATTTT.

This clonotype was counted only a few times. This sequence joins TRBV7-9 and TRBJ1-5; a possible D gene is TRBD1 (5 bases). V was clipped by 3 bases and J by 7 bases, with 13 bases between them. Germline V gives CDR1 SEHNR, CDR2 FQNEAQ (reference sequence). The CDR3 length is 14 residues. CDR3 in amino acids: CASSFPGAGQPQHF. The CDR3 DNA is TGTGCCAGCAGCTTTCCCGGGGCAGGGCAGCCCCAGCATTTT.

This clonotype was recorded a few times. J is TRBJ1-1 and V is TRBV5-1; possibly TRBD1 for D (5 bases). Germline CDR1 SGHRS, CDR2 YFSETQ. V lost 1 base to trimming and J lost 6 bases, with 13 bases between them. The CDR3 is 14 residues long. The CDR3 nucleotides are TGCGCCAGCAGCTTGTGGGGGACGGACTCTGAAGCTTTCTTT. This codes for CASSLWGTDSEAFF.

The V call is TRBV29-1, the J call TRBJ2-7; the D gene is possibly TRBD2 (7 bases). This CDR3 is built from 13 residues. The ends were cut back, 6 bases at V and 2 bases at J, with 14 bases in the middle. CDR1 is SQVTM and CDR2 is ANQGSEA in the germline V gene. Here the CDR3 reads CSVRGGETYEQYF. CDR3 in DNA: TGCAGCGTGAGGGGGGGGGAAACCTACGAGCAGTACTTC.

The chain has TRBV4-2 and TRBJ2-5; maybe TRBD1 (6 bases). CDR3 length: 15 amino acids. The V end lost 0 bases, the J end lost 3 bases, and 11 bases lay between the germline ends. The germline V gene has CDR1 LGHNA and CDR2 YNFKEQ. The CDR3 protein is CASSQDGNREETQYF. The CDR3 nucleotides are TGTGCCAGCAGCCAAGATGGTAACAGGGAAGAGACCCAGTACTTC.

In its sample, this clonotype was seen many times. The rearrangement links TRBV15 to TRBJ1-1; 9 positions agree with TRBD1. Germline CDR1 LNHNV, CDR2 YYDKDF (reference sequence). V trimming: 5 bases; J trimming: 2 bases; junction bases outside the gene matches: 6. The CDR3 spans 15 residues. CDR3 amino acids: CATSFWTGDNTEAFF. DNA for the CDR3: TGTGCCACCAGCTTTTGGACAGGGGATAACACTGAAGCTTTCTTT.

This chain links TRBV7-8 with TRBJ2-3; 8 nucleotides agree with TRBD2. After removal of 1 base from V and 0 bases from J, the junction contained 6 bases not matched to a gene. The CDR3 is 17 amino acids. The germline V gene encodes CDR1 SGHVS and CDR2 FQNEAQ. In DNA, the CDR3 is TGTGCCAGCAGCTTAGGTCGACTAGCGACTAGCACAGATACGCAGTATTTT. It yields the protein CASSLGRLATSTDTQYF.

Many counts were recorded for this clonotype. The genes are TRBV7-8 and TRBJ2-3; D is possibly TRBD2 (7 bases). Germline-derived CDR1 and CDR2 are SGHVS and FQNEAQ. Trimming pared 7 bases from V and 7 bases from J, leaving 24 bases between. CDR3 length: 16 amino acids. CDR3 residues: CASNHRKGGPPHTQYF. CDR3 sequence (DNA): TGTGCCAGCAACCACAGGAAGGGGGGGCCGCCGCATACGCAGTATTTT.

This clonotype has only one observation. CDR3 DNA: TGTGCCGGCCAGCGGGACGGGAGCTCCTACGAGCAGTACTTC. It is translated as CAGQRDGSSYEQYF. The genes are TRBV2 and TRBJ2-7, with 7 bases aligning to TRBD2. V dropped 11 bases and J dropped 0; count of bases not matched to a gene: 10. CDR1 and CDR2 (germline): SNHLY, FYNNEI. The CDR3 consists of 14 residues.

The chain carries TRBV27 and TRBJ1-2, with 9 bases identical to TRBD1. The length of the CDR3 is 13 residues. Germline lookup yields CDR1 MNHEY and CDR2 SMNVEV (reference sequence). Germline trimming cut 5 bases from V and 6 bases from J; bases unmatched to any gene: 4. Written as DNA, the CDR3 is TGTGCCAGCAGTCCCGGGACAGGGAATGGCTACACCTTC. This sequence encodes CASSPGTGNGYTF.

The gene calls are TRBV6-8 and TRBJ2-7; 7 nucleotides align to TRBD1. Germline assignment: CDR1 MNHGY and CDR2 SAAAGT. There are 15 residues in the CDR3. The V and J ends lost 6 bases and 1 base, in that order; junction bases with no gene match: 9. In DNA form, the CDR3 reads TGTGCCAGCAGCGCTCGGACAGGACATTCCTACGAGCAGTACTTC. As protein: CASSARTGHSYEQYF.